These T cell receptor beta chains were read from a single sample in a study of T-cell memory formation after mild COVID-19. TCRdb redid the calling of the 5' RACE reads with MiXCR, one entry per CDR3 protein. The repertoire has hundreds of thousands of distinct CDR3 sequences, roughly 22% of them found once; the top ten carry around 8.4%. The sequenced sample consisted of PBMCs or a T cell subset sorted from them (not recorded which). Receptors originate from an adult woman who had mild COVID-19 (a few samples of this study predate the infection). Cell type and time point are not known. Each CDR3 is given with its conserved first and last residue. D genes are given only for firm matches. The listing skips clone size in some rows; elsewhere it reads once, few, many or a size class.

>NA|TRBV9|NA|TRBJ2-3
TGTGCCAGCAGCCTCCGAGTGATAGATACGCAGTATTTT
CASSLRVIDTQYF
>TRBD1|TRBV2|many|TRBJ1-1
TGTGCCAGTGACCGGGACAGCACTGAAGCTTTCTTT
CASDRDSTEAFF
>NA|TRBV5-4|few|TRBJ1-1
TGTGCCAGCAGCTTGCTTGAGAGACGGATCGAAGCTTTCTTT
CASSLLERRIEAFF
>TRBD1|TRBV12-3/TRBV12-4|NA|TRBJ2-3
TGTGCCAGCAGTTTAGGACAGGGGTACACAGATACGCAGTATTTT
CASSLGQGYTDTQYF
>TRBD2|TRBV11-3|few|TRBJ2-2
TGTGCCAGCAGCTCGCCGGGACTAGCGTCCACCGGGGAGCTGTTTTTT
CASSSPGLASTGELFF
>NA|TRBV20-1|NA|TRBJ2-7
TGCAGTGCACCGGGTAGCGGCTCCTACGAGCAGTACTTC
CSAPGSGSYEQYF
>NA|TRBV7-2|NA|TRBJ2-7
TGTGCCAGCAGCTGCCCGTACGAGCAGTACTTC
CASSCPYEQYF
>NA|TRBV5-1|NA|TRBJ2-5
TGCGCCAGCCAGTTTTTTGCGGGCCCTTCCCAAGAGACCCAGTACTTC
CASQFFAGPSQETQYF
>NA|TRBV4-1|few|TRBJ2-7
TGCGCCAGCAGCCAAGCGGCAATAAGCACCTACGAGCAGTACTTC
CASSQAAISTYEQYF
>NA|TRBV1|NA|TRBJ1-4
TGCACCAGCCGAGGACAGGGAAGCTTGTTT
CTSRGQGSLF
>TRBD1|TRBV30|NA|TRBJ2-3
TGTGCCTGGAGTGTCATAGGGGGCCCCACAGATACGCAGTATTTT
CAWSVIGGPTDTQYF
>NA|TRBV7-2|few|TRBJ1-2
TGTGCCAGCAGCTTAGACGCGTCAGGGACTTGGGGCTACACCTTC
CASSLDASGTWGYTF
>NA|TRBV29-1|NA|TRBJ2-7
TGCAGCGTTGAAGGGACCGGTGCCTCAGGGTTCTCCTACGAGCAGTACTTC
CSVEGTGASGFSYEQYF
>NA|TRBV20-1|few|TRBJ1-1
TGCAGTGCTAGAGCACACAGGGTTTCGATGAACACTGAAGCTTTCTTT
CSARAHRVSMNTEAFF
>NA|TRBV20-1|NA|TRBJ2-3
TGCAGTGTGCCCGGGGTAGTGGCAGATACGCAGTATTTT
CSVPGVVADTQYF
>TRBD1|TRBV5-1|many|TRBJ2-3
TGCGCCAGCAGCCCGGGACAGGGACAATCAGATACGCAGTATTTT
CASSPGQGQSDTQYF
>TRBD1|TRBV4-3|NA|TRBJ2-7
TGCGCCAGCAGCCAAGGACCGGGACAGGGCAACGAGCAGTACTTC
CASSQGPGQGNEQYF
>NA|TRBV5-1|NA|TRBJ2-2
TGCGCCAGCAGCTTGGGGGGAGAGACTAACACCGGGGAGCTGTTTTTT
CASSLGGETNTGELFF
>NA|TRBV11-2|NA|TRBJ2-7
TGTGCCAGCAGCGTACTGAGCTCGACTTTCTACGAGCAGTACTTC
CASSVLSSTFYEQYF
>NA|TRBV6-5|few|TRBJ1-1
TGTGCGAGCAGTCGGATAGGCACTGAAGCTTTCTTT
CASSRIGTEAFF
>TRBD1|TRBV20-1|few|TRBJ1-2
TGCAGTGCACCGGGACAGGTTTTTGATGGCTACACCTTC
CSAPGQVFDGYTF
>TRBD2|TRBV5-1|few|TRBJ2-5
TGCGCCAGCAGCTTTAATGGAATGCGGGGGGGCAAAGAGACCCAGTACTTC
CASSFNGMRGGKETQYF
>NA|TRBV4-3|NA|TRBJ2-2
TGCGCCAGCAGCCAAGATCGGTCAGCTGGCGGGGAGCTGTTTTTT
CASSQDRSAGGELFF
>NA|TRBV5-1|once|TRBJ2-1
TGCGCCAGCAGCTTGGTAGTTTTGGGAAACAATGAGCAGTTCTTC
CASSLVVLGNNEQFF
>TRBD2|TRBV5-1|NA|TRBJ2-1
TGCGCCAGCAGCTTGGACGGGACTAGCGGGAATGAGCAGTTCTTC
CASSLDGTSGNEQFF
>NA|TRBV6-1|NA|TRBJ2-7
TGTGCCAGCAGTGAAGCCGGGGACTCCTACGAGCAGTACTTC
CASSEAGDSYEQYF
>NA|TRBV20-1|many|TRBJ2-7
TGCAGTGCTCTACAGGGTAACGAGCAGTACTTC
CSALQGNEQYF
>NA|TRBV3-1|few|TRBJ1-1
TGTGCCAGCAGCCAGGGTGAATCAAAAGCTTTCTTT
CASSQGESKAFF
>NA|TRBV29-1|NA|TRBJ2-6
TGCAGCGTTCCAAACGACCGGTTGGGGGCCAACGTCCTGACTTTC
CSVPNDRLGANVLTF
>NA|TRBV7-2|few|TRBJ1-1
TGTGCCAGCAGCTTAGTTCGTCAGAACACTGAAGCTTTCTTT
CASSLVRQNTEAFF